The T cell receptor beta chain under discussion was sequenced for a study of identical twins (dated by TCRdb to about 2016). About the investigation overall: TCR alpha and beta repertoires from monozygotic twins, unrelated adults of various ages and cord blood were deep-sequenced to test whether fetal clonotypes persist. Replicate twin experiments were performed at different times using different library preparation protocols to rule out contamination. Results and caveats for the whole study, not just this receptor: Invariant T cells such as MAIT and iNKT could partly confound zero-insertion analyses, though diverse VJ usage argued against this for most clonotypes. Because the same donors could not be followed over many years, the conclusions depended on cross-sectional statistical analysis. Abundant cord blood beta clonotypes carried fewer insertions; young adult naive repertoires showed a weaker similar trend, while memory repertoires showed none. Out-of-frame TCR alpha sequences shared between twins showed an excess of low generation-probability sequences compared with coincidental sharing between unrelated individuals. A weaker excess of twin sharing was found in beta out-of-frame sequences because the signal-to-noise ratio was lowered by fewer shared sequences. Out-of-frame TCR alpha sharing in monozygotic twins was systematically underestimated by recombination models, whereas sharing between unrelated individuals was in agreement with the recombination models.

Every donor was a healthy Caucasian. Three pairs of female monozygotic twins, all aged roughly 18 to 30 years, made up the twin cohort. Positive isolation kits from Invitrogen were used to isolate the CD4+ and CD8+ T cell populations. Regarding this clonotype: No antigen is known for it. Base quality data are lacking; no much larger clone is found one base away.

Library preparation employed 5' RACE. This sample was sequenced with an Illumina HiSeq 2000. A universal primer binding site was added through template switching, and the final cDNA carried a unique molecular identifier so that TCR cDNA molecules could be counted accurately. First-strand cDNA for TCR alpha and beta chains was synthesized from specific primers in the conserved constant-segment region. To control for contamination, each cDNA library was double barcoded with a SMART-Mk sample barcode plus Illumina barcodes. TruSeq adapter sequences along with Illumina sample barcodes were introduced in two successive PCR steps. TCR alpha and beta cDNA libraries were sequenced on the Illumina HiSeq platform with custom primers. In the original analysis: Raw reads were processed with MiGEC to extract unique molecular identifiers, and MiXCR was used to determine CDR3 positions. For each individual, recombination models were inferred using an EM algorithm with the repgenHMM and IGoR tools. Shared clonotype analysis was performed with the tcR package in R, normalizing sharing by the product of cloneset sizes. To study raw recombination free of thymic and clonal selection effects, out-of-frame nonproductive sequences were analyzed. TCRdb ran its own pipeline on the public reads, namely fastp trimming at Q25 and MiXCR clone calling, and kept in-frame beta chains. Rows with a matching CDR3 protein are joined into one entry that keeps the most common DNA and genes. These V and J calls are TCRdb output, not the study's own analysis. Within this sample are some 500,000 distinct CDR3 sequences, with less than 25% of them counted one time only. The biggest ten clones account for around 0.91% of the sample.

The sample was also linked to a second study, of T cells expressing NK-cell markers. In that second paper, the authors write: TCR beta-chain repertoires were profiled in sorted CD3+CD56+NKG2C+, CD3+CD56+NKG2C- and CD3+CD56-NKG2C+ T-cell subsets from fewer than 10 donors. Among the eight sequenced donors, only one was HCMV-seronegative, while the other seven were HCMV-seropositive. To restrict sorting to alphabetaTCR-expressing T cells, an anti-gammadeltaTCR antibody was added in several experiments. In 6 or 7 donors, the dominant CD3+CD56+NKG2C+ clonotypes ranked among the top 10 CD8+ clonotypes, making up roughly 1.0-7.0% of CD8+ T cells. Those dominant clonotypes were again the most abundant among CD3+CD56-NKG2C+ cells in several donors, at about 28.3-60.1%. Whether the expanded NKG2C-expressing T cell clones were specific for HCMV antigens was left unclear. All eight donors whose samples were sequenced were randomly selected healthy volunteers, three of them men and five women. HCMV serostatus was determined by detecting HCMV-specific IgG in serum with a commercial ELISA kit. MIGEC was used to demultiplex reads and group reads by UMI, and MiTCR was used to assemble and quantify clonotypes. To exclude erroneous sequences, only TCR cDNA sequences supported by at least two reads were retained. The tcR package was used for downstream repertoire analysis, and clonotypes were matched between fractions using CDR3 nucleotide sequence together with V segment. Antigen specificity was annotated against VDJdb with VDJmatch, allowing one amino acid substitution in CDR3.

This clonotype originated in a woman aged 18-35 years in good health. Specimen: CD4+ T cells sorted from blood.

The CDR3 loop reads CASSLGRYSYEQYF. The bases are TGTGCCAGCAGCTTGGGGCGGTACTCCTACGAGCAGTACTTC. The chain links TRBV5-6 with TRBJ2-7, with no confident D gene call. Counted from cysteine to phenylalanine, this CDR3 has 14 amino acids. The kept DNA is CDR3 alone, 42 bases in frame from the first base. CDR1 SGHDT and CDR2 YYEEEE were looked up in the germline V gene. V is reduced by 0 bases and J by 0 bases, leaving a spacing of 7 bases between them.